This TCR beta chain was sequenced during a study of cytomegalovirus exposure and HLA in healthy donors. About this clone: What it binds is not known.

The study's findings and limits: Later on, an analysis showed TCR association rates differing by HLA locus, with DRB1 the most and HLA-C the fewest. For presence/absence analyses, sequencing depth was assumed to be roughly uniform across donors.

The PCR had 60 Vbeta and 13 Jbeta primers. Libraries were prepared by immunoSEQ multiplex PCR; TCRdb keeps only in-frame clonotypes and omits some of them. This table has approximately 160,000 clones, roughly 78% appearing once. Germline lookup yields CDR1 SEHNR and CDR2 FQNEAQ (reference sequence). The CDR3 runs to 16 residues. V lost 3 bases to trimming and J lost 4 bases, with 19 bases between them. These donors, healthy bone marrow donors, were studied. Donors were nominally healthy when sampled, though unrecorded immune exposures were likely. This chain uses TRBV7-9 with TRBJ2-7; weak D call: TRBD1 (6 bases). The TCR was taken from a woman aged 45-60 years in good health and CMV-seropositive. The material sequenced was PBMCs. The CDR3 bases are TGTGCCAGCAGCTTCGGCCGACCAGGGGTATTTTACGAGCAGTACTTC. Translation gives CASSFGRPGVFYEQYF.